The 6 T cell receptor beta chains listed next were all sequenced from one sample in a study of identical twins. Using its own MiXCR run on the 5' RACE reads, TCRdb lists one record per CDR3 protein. The sample lists 400,000 to 600,000 distinct CDR3 sequences, approximately 20% occurring once. This sample was shared with a second study, whose subject was yellow fever vaccine responses in identical twins.

The specimen sequenced was CD4+ T cells sorted from blood. These receptors all stem from a woman between 18 and 29 years old in good health.

This clonotype has just a few counts. V is TRBV7-9 and J is TRBJ1-1; D gene unclear. Germline lookup yields CDR1 SEHNR and CDR2 FQNEAQ (reference sequence). The CDR3 is made up of 15 amino acids. V gave up 5 bases and J gave up 0 bases, with 13 bases separating them. The DNA for the CDR3 is TGTGCCAGCAGCCTAAAGACGGGCATGAACACTGAAGCTTTCTTT. Its translation: CASSLKTGMNTEAFF.

The V and J genes are TRBV3-1 and TRBJ2-7, with TRBD2 matching 11 bases. The CDR3 has 16 residues. The germline gives CDR1 LGHDT, CDR2 YNNKEL (reference sequence). V dropped 0 bases and J dropped 7; count of bases not matched to a gene: 8. The CDR3 region has the DNA TGTGCCAGCAGCCAAGAGGAGACTAGCGGGATTTTTGAGCAGTACTTC. Translation gives CASSQEETSGIFEQYF.

This clonotype has only a few counts. The CDR3 is CASSLGNSGLYEQYF. In nucleotides, the CDR3 is TGCGCCAGCAGCTTGGGAAATAGCGGCCTCTACGAGCAGTACTTC. The gene calls are TRBV5-1 and TRBJ2-7; TRBD2 is a possible D gene (6 bases). CDR3 length equals 15 residues. The V and J ends lost 0 bases and 3 bases respectively, with 13 bases between them. The germline V gene encodes CDR1 SGHRS and CDR2 YFSETQ.

In this sample, this clonotype turned up a few times. The chain is built from TRBV24-1 and TRBJ2-1; 10 nucleotides agree with TRBD2. Germline CDR1 is KGHDR and CDR2 is SFDVKD. The V gene end was trimmed by 7 bases and the J gene end by 5 bases; junction bases not matched to a gene: 10. The CDR3 runs 16 residues. The CDR3 reads CATRASGRAGNNEQFF. The CDR3 region has the DNA TGTGCCACCAGGGCCAGCGGGAGGGCCGGGAACAATGAGCAGTTCTTC.

This rearrangement joins TRBV5-1 to TRBJ2-3; TRBD1 aligns across 7 bases. CDR1 and CDR2 (germline): SGHRS, YFSETQ. The CDR3 is made up of 19 amino acids. V was clipped by 1 base and J by 2 bases; unmatched bases: 16. The CDR3 DNA is TGCGCCAGCAGCTTGCGAGCCCTCGGGACAGCAGTTCTCACAGATACGCAGTATTTT. Amino acids: CASSLRALGTAVLTDTQYF.

This clonotype was counted only a few times. This chain connects TRBV29-1 to TRBJ2-7; TRBD2 matches at 7 bases. The CDR3 length is 15 residues. Germline CDR1 is SQVTM and CDR2 is ANQGSEA. With 3 bases clipped from V and 1 base from J, the junction kept 9 bases outside the gene matches. CDR3 sequence reads: CSVEAAREMSYEQYF. The CDR3 DNA follows: TGCAGCGTTGAGGCTGCGCGGGAGATGTCCTACGAGCAGTACTTC.